The 20 T cell receptor beta chains in this list originate from one sample, sequenced in a study of response to subunit inactivated influenza vaccine. TCRdb itself ran the RT-PCR reads through MiXCR, one entry per CDR3 protein. The table lists over 400,000 distinct CDR3 sequences, 13% of them singletons. Specimen: PBMCs from blood, collected about 40 days after vaccination. The origin of the receptors is a man in his fifties or sixties who received an inactivated influenza vaccine.

The V and J genes are TRBV11-2 and TRBJ2-1, with 7 bases that match TRBD2. The V and J ends lost 2 bases and 7 bases, in that order; junction bases with no gene match: 17. CDR1 SGHAT and CDR2 FQNNGV come from the germline V gene. This CDR3 spans 18 amino acids. DNA for the CDR3: TGTGCCAGCAGCTTATTAGGTCGACTAGCTACCCCAGTGAATGAGCAGTTCTTC. It codes for CASSLLGRLATPVNEQFF.

This chain joins TRBV20-1 and TRBJ1-2; the D gene is possibly TRBD1 (5 bases). The V gene's germline CDR1 is DFQATT and CDR2 SNEGSKA (reference sequence). V lost 3 bases, J lost 3 bases, and 17 bases lay in between. The CDR3 is 15 residues long. As DNA, the CDR3 is TGCAGTGCTAGGGGGACGAGGGAAGGCGACTATGGCTACACCTTC. Protein product: CSARGTREGDYGYTF.

The J gene is TRBJ2-2, the V gene TRBV7-6; D is unclear. Looked up from germline, CDR1 is SGHVS and CDR2 is FNYEAQ. V was cut by 0 bases and J by 4 bases, with 12 bases left in between. CDR3 size: 16 residues. The CDR3 reads CASSLARSSSTGELFF. In DNA form, the CDR3 reads TGTGCCAGCAGCTTAGCGAGGTCCTCGAGCACCGGGGAGCTGTTTTTT. Full variable domain (outside the CDR3, taken from reference TRBV7-6 and TRBJ2-2): GAGVSQSPRYKVTKRGQDVALRCDPISGHVSLYWYRQALGQGPEFLTYFNYEAQQDKSGLPNDRFSAERPEGSISTLTIQRTEQRDSAMYRCASSLARSSSTGELFFGEGSRLTVL.

The genes are TRBV6-2 or TRBV6-3 and TRBJ2-3; 7 nucleotides align to TRBD2. This CDR3 contains 15 residues. V shed 5 bases and J 6 bases; nucleotides not matched to a gene: 11. Germline V gene data show CDR1 as MNHEY and CDR2 as SVGEGT. This chain's CDR3 is CASSRDYPRADTQYF. The CDR3 DNA sequence: TGTGCCAGCAGTAGGGACTACCCTAGGGCGGATACGCAGTATTTT.

This chain connects TRBV20-1 to TRBJ1-3; D not resolved. The V gene lost 0 bases and the J gene lost 0 bases, with 9 bases spanning the gap. Looked up from germline, CDR1 is DFQATT and CDR2 is SNEGSKA (reference sequence). The CDR3 spans 15 residues. CDR3 residues: CSARDFEGSGNTIYF. CDR3 coding DNA: TGCAGTGCTAGAGATTTTGAGGGCTCTGGAAACACCATATATTTT.

This clonotype was picked up a small number of times. V gene TRBV7-2 combines with J gene TRBJ2-2, with D unclear. The CDR3 extends over 12 amino acids. Per the germline V gene, CDR1 is SGHTA and CDR2 is FQGNSA. V dropped 1 base and J dropped 7 bases, with 4 bases sitting between them. The CDR3 region has the DNA TGTGCCAGCAGCTTAGACGGCGGGGAGCTGTTTTTT. Translating gives CASSLDGGELFF. Full variable domain (missing parts from reference TRBV7-2 and TRBJ2-2): GAGVSQSPSNKVTEKGKDVELRCDPISGHTALYWYRQSLGQGLEFLIYFQGNSAPDKSGLPSDRFSAERTGGSVSTLTIQRTQQEDSAVYLCASSLDGGELFFGEGSRLTVL.

The chain recombines TRBV7-9 with TRBJ2-1, with no clear D. Germline V gene data show CDR1 as SEHNR and CDR2 as FQNEAQ (reference sequence). Trimming left V 4 bases short and J 4 bases short, with 14 bases between. This CDR3 is built from 15 residues. The chain's CDR3 is CASSSDRNPYNEQFF. CDR3 bases: TGTGCCAGCAGCTCAGACCGTAATCCTTACAATGAGCAGTTCTTC.

The chain joins TRBV19 to TRBJ2-1; D not certain. V was pared by 7 bases and J by 7 bases, with 11 bases between. The CDR3 is made up of 12 amino acids. Germline values: CDR1 LNHDA, CDR2 SQIVND (reference sequence). Written as DNA, the CDR3 is TGTGCCAGTACAGACCAAGGGAATGAGCAGTTCTTC. It is translated as CASTDQGNEQFF. The variable domain in full, completed from reference TRBV19 and TRBJ2-1, reads DGGITQSPKYLFRKEGQNVTLSCEQNLNHDAMYWYRQDPGQGLRLIYYSQIVNDFQKGDIAEGYSVSREKKESFPLTVTSAQKNPTAFYLCASTDQGNEQFFGPGTRLTVL.

This clonotype was detected a few times. V and J are TRBV5-1 and TRBJ2-1; D possibly corresponds to TRBD1 (5 bases). This CDR3 spans 12 amino acids. CDR1 is SGHRS and CDR2 is YFSETQ in the germline V gene. V shed 5 bases and J shed 8 bases, with 11 bases lying between them. CDR3 nucleotide sequence: TGCGCCAGCAGGGTAGGGGCCGATGAGCAGTTCTTC. Translation gives CASRVGADEQFF. The whole variable domain, remainder taken from reference TRBV5-1 and TRBJ2-1, is KAGVTQTPRYLIKTRGQQVTLSCSPISGHRSVSWYQQTPGQGLQFLFEYFSETQRNKGNFPGRFSGRQFSNSRSEMNVSTLELGDSALYLCASRVGADEQFFGPGTRLTVL.

V gene TRBV20-1 combines with J gene TRBJ2-1; a possible D gene is TRBD2 (5 bases). V lost 8 bases to trimming and J lost 5 bases, with 16 bases between them. The V gene's germline CDR1 is DFQATT and CDR2 SNEGSKA (reference sequence). The length of the CDR3 is 13 residues. DNA of the CDR3: TGCAGTTCCATCTGGCGGGCGAACAATGAGCAGTTCTTC. Translating gives CSSIWRANNEQFF.

The chain links TRBV5-1 to TRBJ2-6, with 9 bases identical to TRBD2. The V gene end was trimmed by 4 bases and the J gene end by 3 bases; junction bases not matched to a gene: 5. Per the germline V gene, CDR1 is SGHRS and CDR2 is YFSETQ. The CDR3 has 16 amino acids. The CDR3 bases are TGCGCCAGCAGCCCGGTAGCGGGGGTTGGGGCCAACGTCCTGACTTTC. Its protein is CASSPVAGVGANVLTF.

This chain uses TRBV5-1 with TRBJ1-1, with 7 nucleotides matching TRBD1. CDR3 size: 14 residues. J lost 4 bases, V lost 4 bases, and 7 bases had no gene match. The germline CDR1 and CDR2 sequences are SGHRS and YFSETQ. The chain's CDR3 is CASSADRVGTEAFF. For the CDR3, the DNA is TGCGCCAGCAGCGCAGACAGGGTTGGCACTGAAGCTTTCTTT.

In its sample, this clonotype was seen a few times. The genes are TRBV7-2 and TRBJ2-7; 8 nucleotides align to TRBD1. CDR1 is SGHTA and CDR2 is FQGNSA in the germline V gene. The J segment lost 2 bases and the V segment lost 2 bases, leaving 2 bases of the junction unmatched. The CDR3 extends over 14 amino acids. The CDR3 here is CASSLPGGPYEQYF. The DNA of the CDR3 is TGTGCCAGCAGCTTACCAGGGGGCCCCTACGAGCAGTACTTC.

This clonotype came up a few times. The rearrangement uses TRBV5-1 and TRBJ1-1; D ambiguous. The V end lost 0 bases, the J end lost 3 bases, and 6 bases lay between the germline ends. The CDR3 extends over 13 amino acids. Germline CDR1 and CDR2: SGHRS and YFSETQ. The CDR3 loop reads CASSLGSYTEAFF. DNA of the CDR3: TGCGCCAGCAGCTTGGGTTCGTACACTGAAGCTTTCTTT.

The chain is built from TRBV12-3 or TRBV12-4 and TRBJ1-5; the D is unclear. The CDR3 runs 13 residues. With 5 bases removed from V and 0 bases from J, the gap between germline ends came to 5 bases. CDR3 sequence: CASSPHSNQPQHF. For the CDR3, the DNA is TGTGCCAGCAGTCCACATAGCAATCAGCCCCAGCATTTT.

V usage is TRBV20-1 and J usage is TRBJ2-7; 7 bases fit TRBD2. V was clipped by 5 bases and J by 4 bases; unmatched bases: 11. The CDR3 contains 14 residues. The germline gives CDR1 DFQATT, CDR2 SNEGSKA (reference sequence). This chain's CDR3 is CSAPGGIRMYEQYF. The DNA of the CDR3 is TGCAGTGCTCCGGGGGGAATTAGGATGTACGAGCAGTACTTC.

A few counts support this clonotype. The genes are TRBV5-8 and TRBJ1-5, with 8 bases identical to TRBD1. V lost 0 bases and J lost 7; bases outside the gene matches: 9. The germline V gene has CDR1 SGHTS and CDR2 YDEGEE. This CDR3 contains 16 residues. The DNA for the CDR3 is TGTGCCAGCAGCTTGGGGACAGGGTTATCGGGGCAGCCCCAGCATTTT. This codes for CASSLGTGLSGQPQHF.

This clonotype has a count of ten or more. Germline is not matched at one junction end, which may reflect a read error. V is TRBV7-7 and J is TRBJ2-3; TRBD2 is a possible D gene (5 bases). The CDR3 loop spans 13 amino acids. Per germline, CDR1 SSHAT and CDR2 FNYEAQ (reference sequence). The DNA of the CDR3 is TGTGCTAGCAGCTTAGTCGTAGCGAACAGGCAGTATTTT. Encoded protein: CASSLVVANRQYF.

As DNA, the CDR3 is TGCAGTGCCGCCGGGACTAGCGGGAGACGAGGGGTCAATGAGCAGTTCTTC. Its protein product is CSAAGTSGRRGVNEQFF. The chain recombines TRBV20-1 with TRBJ2-1; TRBD2 matches at 14 bases. The CDR3 runs to 17 residues. V was pared by 6 bases and J by 6 bases, with 13 bases of the junction left unmatched. Per germline, CDR1 DFQATT and CDR2 SNEGSKA (reference sequence).

A few counts support this clonotype. The chain combines TRBV7-2 with TRBJ2-7, with 7 bases aligning to TRBD1. There are 14 residues in the CDR3. The V segment lost 5 bases and the J segment 3 bases; nucleotides outside the gene matches: 7. The V gene's germline CDR1 is SGHTA and CDR2 FQGNSA. The CDR3 spells CASSPRDRFYEQYF. In nucleotides, the CDR3 is TGTGCCAGCAGCCCCCGGGACAGATTCTACGAGCAGTACTTC.